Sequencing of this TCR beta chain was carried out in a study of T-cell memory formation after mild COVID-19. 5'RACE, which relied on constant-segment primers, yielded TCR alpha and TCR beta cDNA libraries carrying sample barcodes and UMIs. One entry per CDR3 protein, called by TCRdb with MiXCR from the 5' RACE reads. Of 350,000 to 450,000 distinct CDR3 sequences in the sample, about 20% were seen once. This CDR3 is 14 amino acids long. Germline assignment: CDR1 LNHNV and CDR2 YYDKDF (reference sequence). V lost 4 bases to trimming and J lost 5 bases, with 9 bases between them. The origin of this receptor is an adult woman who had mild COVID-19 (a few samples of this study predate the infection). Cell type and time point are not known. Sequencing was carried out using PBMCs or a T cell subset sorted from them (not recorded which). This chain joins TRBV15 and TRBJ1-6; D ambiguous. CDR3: CATSNLLHNSPLHF. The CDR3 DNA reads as TGTGCCACCAGCAACCTGTTACATAATTCACCCCTCCACTTT.